This TCR beta chain derives from a study of CXCR3-negative and CXCR3-positive naive CD8 T cells. Whole-study findings and limits: Naive cells that were CXCR3-positive had more hydrophobic TRB CDR3s (compared with CXCR3-negative naive cells).

CDR3 length equals 16 residues. Per the germline V gene, CDR1 is SGHVS and CDR2 is FQNEAQ. Triplicates of over 250,000 cells were sorted from each CD8+ T cell subset. Turning to this clonotype: Its antigen is currently unknown.

Researchers prepared the TRB cDNA libraries using 5' RACE with UMI labels. TCRdb re-called the 5' RACE reads and gives one entry per CDR3 protein, without DNA. The specimen's table records about 66,000 distinct CDR3 sequences. The V call is TRBV7-8, the J call TRBJ2-3; no DNA is available, so the TRBD2 call from TCRdb remains unchecked. This receptor was taken from a human donor in good health. Some clones in this sample may be carry-over from other donors' samples. Sample: naive CXCR3- CD8+ T cells from blood. Subset described: CD45RO-CCR7+CD27+CD95- naive CD8+ T cells lacking CXCR3 (TNR3-). The CDR3 is CASSPRTSGKGDTQYF.